This T cell receptor (beta chain) was identified during a study of cytomegalovirus exposure and HLA in healthy donors. Study as a whole: An analysis done earlier identified 90 million to 120 million unique TCR beta sequences from about 179 million T cells. Findings and caveats of the study: A further, later analysis showed that HLA-associated TCR beta chains (compared with equally common others) were more clonally expanded.

Concerning this clone: Its antigen is unidentified.

PCR used 60 Vbeta primers and 13 Jbeta primers. Sequencing used immunoSEQ multiplex PCR; TCRdb keeps in-frame clones, though not all of them. This table has 93,000 or so clones, about 77% appearing once. The V and J ends lost 3 bases and 0 bases, in that order; junction bases with no gene match: 7. The germline CDR1 and CDR2 sequences are SEHNR and FQNEAQ (reference sequence). The CDR3 runs 18 residues. The chain couples TRBV7-9 to TRBJ2-5, with TRBD2 matching 13 bases. The receptor's source is a woman under 30 in good health and CMV-seropositive. Sequencing used PBMCs. The CDR3 bases are TGTGCCAGCAGCTTCACGGGACTAGCGGGATCGTACCAAGAGACCCAGTACTTC. Its protein is CASSFTGLAGSYQETQYF.